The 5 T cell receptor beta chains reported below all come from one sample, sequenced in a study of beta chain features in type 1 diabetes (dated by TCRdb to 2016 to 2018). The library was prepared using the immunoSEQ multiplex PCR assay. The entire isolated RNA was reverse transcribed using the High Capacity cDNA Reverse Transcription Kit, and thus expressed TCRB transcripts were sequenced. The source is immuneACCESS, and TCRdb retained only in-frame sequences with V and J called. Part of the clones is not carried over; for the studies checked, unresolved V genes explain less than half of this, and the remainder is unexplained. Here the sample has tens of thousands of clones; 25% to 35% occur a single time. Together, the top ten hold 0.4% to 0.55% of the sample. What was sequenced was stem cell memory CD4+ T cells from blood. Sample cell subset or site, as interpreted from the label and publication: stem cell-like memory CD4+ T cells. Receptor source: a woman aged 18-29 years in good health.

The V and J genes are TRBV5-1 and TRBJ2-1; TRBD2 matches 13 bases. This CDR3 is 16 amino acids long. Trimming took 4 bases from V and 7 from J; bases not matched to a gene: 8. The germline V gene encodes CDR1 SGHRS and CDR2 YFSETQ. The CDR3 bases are TGCGCCAGCAGCGGCTCCGGGACTAGCGGGACAAATGAGCAGTTCTTC. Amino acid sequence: CASSGSGTSGTNEQFF.

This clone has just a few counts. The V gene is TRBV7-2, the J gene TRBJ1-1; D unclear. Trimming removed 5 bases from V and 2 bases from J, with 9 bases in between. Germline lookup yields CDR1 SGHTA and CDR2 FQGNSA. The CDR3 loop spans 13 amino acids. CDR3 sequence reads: CASSPIPNTEAFF. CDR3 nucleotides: TGTGCCAGCAGCCCTATCCCTAACACTGAAGCTTTCTTT.

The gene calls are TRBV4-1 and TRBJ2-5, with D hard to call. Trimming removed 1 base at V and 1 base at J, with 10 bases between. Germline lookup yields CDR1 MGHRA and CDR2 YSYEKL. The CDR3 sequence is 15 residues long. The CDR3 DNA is TGCGCCAGCAGCCAAGTATCAACTGTCCAAGAGACCCAGTACTTC. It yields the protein CASSQVSTVQETQYF.

The CDR3 sequence is CASSLSGTDGQFF. In nucleotides, the CDR3 is TGTGCCAGCTCTCTCTCGGGGACAGACGGGCAGTTCTTC. V gene TRBV18 combines with J gene TRBJ2-1, with TRBD1 matching over 7 bases. The CDR3 loop spans 13 amino acids. The germline V gene encodes CDR1 KGHSH and CDR2 LQKENI. The trim removed 6 bases at V and 12 bases at J, leaving 11 bases unmatched.

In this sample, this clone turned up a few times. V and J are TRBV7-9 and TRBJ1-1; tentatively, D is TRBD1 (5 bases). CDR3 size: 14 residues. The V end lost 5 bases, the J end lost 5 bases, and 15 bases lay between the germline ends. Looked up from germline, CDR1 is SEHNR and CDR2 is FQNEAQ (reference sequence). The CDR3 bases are TGTGCCAGCAGCGGTTTAGGGGCGGCGACTGAAGCTTTCTTT. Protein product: CASSGLGAATEAFF.